This T cell receptor (beta chain) came from a study of shared clonotypes between healthy human individuals. Study context: Those who served as donors were a couple of women and a few men between the ages of 18 and 49. CD4 naive and CD4 memory each took three plates per donor, while CD8 naive took two and CD8 memory one. Study-wide results and caveats: Sequencing depth was expected to affect clonotype sharing among donors.

This clone was detected once. What it recognizes is unknown. Assay: immunoSEQ multiplex PCR; the TCRdb copy retains only in-frame clones and omits some. The table lists approximately 530,000 clones, roughly 95% of them singletons, with about 0.059% in the top ten. From germline, CDR1 is SQVTM and CDR2 ANQGSEA. Trimming left V 6 bases short and J 4 bases short, with 12 bases between. The CDR3 contains 13 residues. The clonotype originates from a young woman in good health. The sample comprised naive CD4+ T cells sorted from blood. Subset noted: CD45RA+ positively selected. The chain carries TRBV29-1 and TRBJ1-4, with D possibly matching TRBD1 (5 bases). The CDR3 nucleotides read TGCAGCGTCGCCGGGACCAATAATGAAAAACTGTTTTTT. Amino acid sequence: CSVAGTNNEKLFF.